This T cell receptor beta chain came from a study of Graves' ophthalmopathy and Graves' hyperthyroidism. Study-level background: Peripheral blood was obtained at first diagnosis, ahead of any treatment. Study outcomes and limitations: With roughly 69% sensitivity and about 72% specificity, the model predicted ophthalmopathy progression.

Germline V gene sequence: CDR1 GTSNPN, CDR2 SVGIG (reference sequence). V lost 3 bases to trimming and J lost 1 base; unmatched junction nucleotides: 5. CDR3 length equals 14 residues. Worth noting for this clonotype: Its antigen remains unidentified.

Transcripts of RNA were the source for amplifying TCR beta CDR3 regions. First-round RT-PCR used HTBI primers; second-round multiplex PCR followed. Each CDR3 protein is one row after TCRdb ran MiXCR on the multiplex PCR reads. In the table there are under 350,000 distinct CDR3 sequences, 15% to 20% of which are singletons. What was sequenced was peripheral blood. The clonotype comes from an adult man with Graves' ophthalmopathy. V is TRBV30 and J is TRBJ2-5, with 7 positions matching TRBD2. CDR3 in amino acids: CAWRPAGSQETQYF. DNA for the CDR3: TGTGCCTGGAGGCCAGCGGGGAGCCAAGAGACCCAGTACTTC.